Described below is a single T cell receptor (beta chain) sequence and its context. Its antigen is unknown. The germline V gene has CDR1 SGHVS and CDR2 FQNEAQ. J gave up 2 bases and V 4 bases, and 7 bases lay outside the gene matches. There are 15 residues in the CDR3. The data stem from a study of T cell therapy after organ transplantation. For the study at large: Two of the ten patients were classed as nonresponders. Whole-study results and caveats: Nonresponders had marked pretherapy clonal expansions and little post-therapy change. Concurrent antirejection and antiviral drugs remain unassessed confounders. In nonresponders, reduced coverage from low CD8+ yield may limit detected expansions.

Method: immunoSEQ multiplex PCR; TCRdb's copy keeps in-frame clones and lacks some. The sample yields around 50,000 clones, about 94% seen once. The receptor was derived from a human patient who had received a solid organ transplant and had CMV disease. This chain connects TRBV7-8 to TRBJ2-7; TRBD2 aligns across 8 bases. This specimen consisted of CD8+ T cells from blood, obtained before autologous CMV-specific T cell therapy. The CDR3 nucleotides read TGTGCCAGCAGCTCCGTTACTAGCGGACCCTACGAGCAGTACTTC. Its translation is CASSSVTSGPYEQYF. The whole variable domain, remainder taken from reference TRBV7-8 and TRBJ2-7, is GAGVSQSPRYKVAKRGQDVALRCDPISGHVSLFWYQQALGQGPEFLTYFQNEAQLDKSGLPSDRFFAERPEGSVSTLKIQRTQQEDSAVYLCASSSVTSGPYEQYFGPGTRLTVT.